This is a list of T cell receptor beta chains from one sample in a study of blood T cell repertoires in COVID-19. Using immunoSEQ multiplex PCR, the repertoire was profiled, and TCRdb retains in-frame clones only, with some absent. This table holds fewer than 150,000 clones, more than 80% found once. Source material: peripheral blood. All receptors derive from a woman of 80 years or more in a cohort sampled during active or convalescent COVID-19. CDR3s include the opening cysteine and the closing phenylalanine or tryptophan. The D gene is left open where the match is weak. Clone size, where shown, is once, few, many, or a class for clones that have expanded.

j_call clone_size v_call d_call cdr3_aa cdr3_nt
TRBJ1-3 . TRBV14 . CASSQGGGNTIYF TGTGCCAGCAGCCAAGGAGGAGGAAACACCATATATTTT
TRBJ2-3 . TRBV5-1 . CASSLALAGTDTQYF TGCGCCAGCAGCTTGGCCTTAGCGGGCACAGATACGCAGTATTTT
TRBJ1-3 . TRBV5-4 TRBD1 CASSWRDRASGTIYF TGTGCCAGCAGCTGGAGAGACAGGGCATCGGGCACCATATATTTT
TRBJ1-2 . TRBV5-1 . CASSPGGSGNYGYTF TGCGCCAGCAGCCCTGGTGGGTCAGGGAACTATGGCTACACCTTC
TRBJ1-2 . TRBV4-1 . CASSPYFTANYGYTF TGCGCCAGCAGCCCGTATTTCACGGCTAACTATGGCTACACCTTC
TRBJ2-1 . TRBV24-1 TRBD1 CATSDLDAGTGNEQFF TGTGCCACCAGTGATTTGGATGCCGGGACAGGGAATGAGCAGTTCTTC
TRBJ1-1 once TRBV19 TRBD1 CASSIPSAAGTDLAFF TGTGCCAGTAGTATCCCGTCCGCGGCCGGGACAGATCTAGCTTTCTTT
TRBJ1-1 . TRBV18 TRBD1 CASSRRTGTMNTEAFF TGTGCCAGCTCACGACGGACAGGGACCATGAACACTGAAGCTTTCTTT
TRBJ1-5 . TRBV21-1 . CASSKPQGAENQPQHF TGTGCCAGCAGCAAACCCCAGGGGGCAGAGAATCAGCCCCAGCATTTT
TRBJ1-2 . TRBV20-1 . CSASRLRNYGYTF TGCAGTGCTAGTCGACTACGGAACTATGGCTACACCTTC
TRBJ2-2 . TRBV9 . CASSELVGRYPGELFF TGTGCCAGCAGCGAGCTGGTGGGGAGATACCCCGGGGAGCTGTTTTTT
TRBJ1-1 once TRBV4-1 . CASSRIDSMNTEAFF TGCGCCAGCAGCCGAATAGACAGCATGAACACTGAAGCTTTCTTT